What follows are 24 T cell receptor beta chains derived from one specimen sequenced in a study of cytomegalovirus exposure and HLA in healthy donors. Vbeta (60) and Jbeta (13) primers were used in the PCR. Using immunoSEQ multiplex PCR, the repertoire was profiled, and TCRdb retains in-frame clones only, with some absent. The sample lists 100,000 to 150,000 clones; approximately 17% were seen once. The sample taken for sequencing was PBMCs. Receptors were obtained from a female donor in good health and CMV-seropositive.

The chain has TRBV5-8 and TRBJ2-1; 8 nucleotides line up with TRBD2. The CDR3 runs to 19 residues. V was pared by 2 bases and J by 0 bases, with 13 bases of the junction left unmatched. Per germline, CDR1 SGHTS and CDR2 YDEGEE. The CDR3 is CASSLFRSGGVSSYNEQFF. Here the CDR3 DNA reads TGTGCCAGCAGCTTATTTCGGAGCGGGGGCGTAAGCTCCTACAATGAGCAGTTCTTC.

This clone was counted only a few times. This chain links TRBV28 with TRBJ2-7; 7 bases agree with TRBD1. V shed 5 bases, J shed 2 bases, and the junction held 9 bases outside the gene matches. Germline CDR1 is MDHEN and CDR2 is SYDVKM. The CDR3 extends over 15 amino acids. The CDR3 sequence is CASSDRVGLAYEQYF. CDR3 in DNA: TGTGCCAGCAGTGACAGGGTGGGTTTGGCCTACGAGCAGTACTTC.

This clone turned up a few times. V and J are TRBV11-2 and TRBJ1-5, with D possibly TRBD1 on 6 matching bases. The CDR3 is made up of 15 amino acids. Germline CDR1 and CDR2: SGHAT and FQNNGV. V lost 5 bases to trimming and J lost 4 bases, with 15 bases between them. The CDR3 sequence is CASSLTGQKNQPQHF. The CDR3 region has the DNA TGTGCCAGCAGCCTAACGGGACAAAAAAATCAGCCCCAGCATTTT.

V gene TRBV5-1 combines with J gene TRBJ1-4, with TRBD1 identical over 8 bases. V shed 4 bases, J shed 3 bases, and the junction held 8 bases outside the gene matches. CDR1 and CDR2 from the germline V gene are SGHRS and YFSETQ. This CDR3 region has 16 residues. This chain's CDR3 is CASSRGTGGANEKLFF. CDR3 bases: TGCGCCAGCAGCCGAGGCACAGGGGGGGCTAATGAAAAACTGTTTTTT.

The chain is built from TRBV5-5 and TRBJ1-2; unclear D gene. Germline V gene lookup returns CDR1 SGHKS and CDR2 YYEKEE (reference sequence). This CDR3 contains 15 residues. V lost 0 bases and J lost 3, with 12 bases in between. This CDR3 reads CASSLVEGLYYGYTF. The CDR3 bases are TGTGCCAGCAGCTTGGTTGAGGGATTATACTATGGCTACACCTTC.

V and J are TRBV6-5 and TRBJ2-7; TRBD1 is a possible D gene (6 bases). CDR3 size: 16 residues. Germline values: CDR1 MNHEY, CDR2 SVGAGI. V shed 0 bases and J shed 0 bases, with 12 bases lying between them. CDR3 in DNA: TGTGCCAGCAGTTACTCCTCGGGACACCGCTCCTACGAGCAGTACTTC. Translating it yields CASSYSSGHRSYEQYF.

The gene calls are TRBV5-1 and TRBJ2-5, with 9 nucleotides matching TRBD2. The germline V gene has CDR1 SGHRS and CDR2 YFSETQ. Unmatched junction bases numbered 9, after V lost 0 bases and J lost 3 bases. The CDR3 has 17 amino acids. The CDR3 is CASSLALAGVVEETQYF. The CDR3, as DNA: TGCGCCAGCAGCTTGGCCTTAGCGGGAGTAGTTGAAGAGACCCAGTACTTC.

This clone turned up a few times. The rearrangement links TRBV4-3 to TRBJ2-6, with 7 bases that match TRBD1. Germline V gene sequence: CDR1 LGHNA, CDR2 YSLEER. With V trimmed by 3 bases and J by 3 bases, 11 bases remained unmatched. This CDR3 spans 18 amino acids. In DNA form, the CDR3 reads TGCGCCAGCAGCCAGGACCCTATCACAGGGGATGGGGCCAACGTCCTGACTTTC. Protein: CASSQDPITGDGANVLTF.

The V gene is TRBV7-9, the J gene TRBJ1-5, with D perhaps matching TRBD1 (5 bases). Per the germline V gene, CDR1 is SEHNR and CDR2 is FQNEAQ (reference sequence). The CDR3 extends over 14 amino acids. V lost 5 bases to trimming and J lost 7 bases, with 15 bases between them. The CDR3 sequence: CASSQAQDRQPQHF. The CDR3, as DNA: TGTGCCAGCAGCCAAGCACAGGATCGGCAGCCCCAGCATTTT. Together with reference TRBV7-9 and TRBJ1-5, the CDR3 gives the full variable domain: DTGVSQNPRHKITKRGQNVTFRCDPISEHNRLYWYRQTLGQGPEFLTYFQNEAQLEKSRLLSDRFSAERPKGSFSTLEIQRTEQGDSAMYLCASSQAQDRQPQHFGDGTRLSIL.

This clone has just a few counts. This rearrangement joins TRBV11-3 to TRBJ2-3, with TRBD2 identical over 8 bases. CDR1 and CDR2 from the germline V gene are SGHNT and YENEEA. Germline trimming cut 6 bases from V and 6 bases from J; bases unmatched to any gene: 8. This CDR3 spans 14 amino acids. The CDR3 DNA is TGTGCCAGCAGTACGGCGGGGGGAAGGGATACGCAGTATTTT. Encoded protein: CASSTAGGRDTQYF.

There are a few counts of this clone. The genes are TRBV28 and TRBJ1-1; D may be TRBD1 (5 bases). There are 12 residues in the CDR3. V was shortened by 11 bases and J by 2 bases, with 12 bases between the two germline ends. Germline V gene sequence: CDR1 MDHEN, CDR2 SYDVKM. The CDR3 sequence: CAGKTVNTEAFF. Written as DNA, the CDR3 is TGTGCCGGCAAGACAGTTAACACTGAAGCTTTCTTT.

V usage is TRBV18 and J usage is TRBJ2-1, with TRBD2 identical over 8 bases. CDR1 is KGHSH and CDR2 is LQKENI in the germline V gene. Losses at the gene ends were 2 bases for V and 10 bases for J; bases not matched to a gene: 13. This CDR3 spans 16 amino acids. In nucleotides, the CDR3 is TGTGCCAGCTCACCAAACCTGGGCGGGAGGCCGTCAGAGCAGTTCTTC. Amino acids: CASSPNLGGRPSEQFF.

V gene TRBV29-1 combines with J gene TRBJ2-7; 8 positions agree with TRBD1. The CDR3 length is 17 residues. J gave up 3 bases and V 1 base, and 14 bases lay outside the gene matches. The germline V gene encodes CDR1 SQVTM and CDR2 ANQGSEA. CDR3 in amino acids: CSVEAPRGHQSDYEQYF. CDR3 bases: TGCAGCGTTGAAGCCCCCAGGGGGCATCAGTCGGACTACGAGCAGTACTTC.

This chain uses TRBV10-1 with TRBJ1-3, with D uncertain. CDR3 length: 14 residues. Per the germline V gene, CDR1 is WNHNN and CDR2 is SYGVQD (reference sequence). Trimming took 3 bases from V and 0 from J, leaving 6 bases between them. The CDR3 protein is CASSDSGSGNTIYF. Here the CDR3 DNA reads TGCGCCAGCAGTGACAGTGGCTCTGGAAACACCATATATTTT.

V usage is TRBV7-3 and J usage is TRBJ2-7; TRBD2 matches at 11 bases. Germline CDR1 is SGHTA and CDR2 is FQGTGA. The CDR3 is 15 residues long. V dropped 5 bases and J dropped 3; count of bases not matched to a gene: 6. The CDR3 DNA reads as TGTGCCAGCAGCCCGACTAGCGGGGCGGTCTACGAGCAGTACTTC. It is translated as CASSPTSGAVYEQYF.

The rearrangement uses TRBV4-2 and TRBJ2-2; tentatively, D is TRBD1 (6 bases). The germline V gene encodes CDR1 LGHNA and CDR2 YNFKEQ. V gave up 0 bases and J gave up 6 bases, with 14 bases separating them. The CDR3 totals 16 residues. CDR3 in DNA: TGTGCCAGCAGCCAAGAGGGGAACAGGGCGGCCGGGGAGCTGTTTTTT. This translates into CASSQEGNRAAGELFF.

This clone was seen a few times. The genes are TRBV2 and TRBJ1-1; D not certain. This CDR3 is built from 12 residues. Trimming stripped 7 bases from V and 1 base from J, with 7 bases between. In germline, CDR1 is SNHLY, CDR2 FYNNEI. CDR3 DNA: TGTGCCAGCATGCGGGAGAACACTGAAGCTTTCTTT. Residues: CASMRENTEAFF.

The chain employs TRBV28 and TRBJ1-2; 7 bases agree with TRBD1. Germline trimming cut 5 bases from V and 4 bases from J; bases unmatched to any gene: 7. The germline gives CDR1 MDHEN, CDR2 SYDVKM. CDR3 length: 14 amino acids. The CDR3 spells CASSGTAQGYGYTF. The CDR3 nucleotides read TGTGCCAGCAGTGGGACAGCCCAGGGCTATGGCTACACCTTC.

This clone was counted only a few times. The chain has TRBV4-3 and TRBJ1-4, with 10 bases that match TRBD1. Germline-derived CDR1 and CDR2 are LGHNA and YSLEER. The V gene end was trimmed by 5 bases and the J gene end by 6 bases; junction bases not matched to a gene: 12. This CDR3 is 17 amino acids long. CDR3: CASSRDRGRFGYEKLFF. The CDR3 nucleotides are TGCGCCAGCAGCAGAGACAGGGGGCGGTTCGGTTATGAAAAACTGTTTTTT.

This clone turned up a few times. CDR3 DNA: TGTGCCAGCAGCCCCAGGGGGCGCACCGGGGAGCTGTTTTTT. Its translation: CASSPRGRTGELFF. The rearrangement uses TRBV14 and TRBJ2-2; TRBD1 aligns across 8 bases. This CDR3 comprises 14 residues. Germline CDR1 and CDR2: SGHDN and FVKESK. The ends lost 4 bases at V and 4 bases at J; junction bases unmatched: 2. Using reference TRBV14 and TRBJ2-2 for the parts outside the CDR3, the full variable domain is EAGVTQFPSHSVIEKGQTVTLRCDPISGHDNLYWYRRVMGKEIKFLLHFVKESKQDESGMPNNRFLAERTGGTYSTLKVQPAELEDSGVYFCASSPRGRTGELFFGEGSRLTVL.

This clone was counted a few times. The CDR3 DNA follows: TGTGCCAGCAGTGAAGGTTTCAGGGGCTACGAGCAGTACTTC. Translation: CASSEGFRGYEQYF. J is TRBJ2-7 and V is TRBV6-1; TRBD1 might be the D (6 bases). This CDR3 has 14 residues. Trimming cost V 1 base and J 3 bases, with 10 bases left between them. From germline, CDR1 is MNHNS and CDR2 SASEGT.

With regard to this clone: Within the sample, other DNA sequences also encode this same CDR3. The V call is TRBV9, the J call TRBJ2-1; 7 nucleotides line up with TRBD2. Germline loops: CDR1 SGDLS, CDR2 YYNGEE. After removal of 4 bases from V and 9 bases from J, the junction contained 13 bases not matched to a gene. CDR3 length: 15 amino acids. The CDR3 loop is CASSPLAGVRSEQFF. The CDR3 DNA sequence: TGTGCCAGCAGCCCCCTGGCGGGAGTTCGTAGTGAGCAGTTCTTC. Supplemented by reference TRBV9 and TRBJ2-1, the full variable domain reads DSGVTQTPKHLITATGQRVTLRCSPRSGDLSVYWYQQSLDQGLQFLIQYYNGEERAKGNILERFSAQQFPDLHSELNLSSLELGDSALYFCASSPLAGVRSEQFFGPGTRLTVL.

The rearrangement joins TRBV19 to TRBJ1-1, with D unresolved. CDR3 length: 12 amino acids. Germline loops: CDR1 LNHDA, CDR2 SQIVND (reference sequence). V shed 2 bases and J shed 7 bases, with 8 bases lying between them. The CDR3 region has the DNA TGTGCCAGTAGTATATTGTTCCGTGAAGCTTTCTTT. Amino acids: CASSILFREAFF.

The V gene is TRBV10-3, the J gene TRBJ1-5; 9 nucleotides agree with TRBD1. CDR3 length equals 13 residues. J lost 3 bases, V lost 10 bases, and 4 bases had no gene match. Germline values: CDR1 ENHRY, CDR2 SYGVKD. The CDR3 reads CATGQGYNQPQHF. Written as DNA, the CDR3 is TGTGCCACGGGACAGGGCTACAATCAGCCCCAGCATTTT.